These T cell receptor beta chains were read from a single sample in a study of shared clonotypes between healthy human individuals. Profiling relied on immunoSEQ multiplex PCR, and the TCRdb table lists in-frame clones only, not all of them. The repertoire holds about 2 million clones, with approximately 95% as singletons. Material for sequencing was naive CD4+ T cells sorted from blood. These receptors all stem from a man aged 18 to 30 in good health. The CDR3 runs from the conserved cysteine through the conserved F or W. The order of the fields is D gene, J gene, clone size, V gene, CDR3 protein, CDR3 DNA. A D gene is named only where the DNA matches it firmly. The size field is filled for only some rows; it gives once, few, many or a size class.

. TRBJ1-2 . TRBV6-6 CASSYSRQTGYTF TGTGCCAGCAGTTACTCGAGGCAAACGGGCTACACCTTC
TRBD1 TRBJ2-7 . TRBV15 CATSRATGAYEQYF TGTGCCACCAGCAGAGCCACAGGGGCCTACGAGCAGTACTTC
TRBD1 TRBJ2-6 . TRBV7-9 CASSLGTGTGANVLTF TGTGCCAGCAGCCTCGGGACAGGGACTGGGGCCAACGTCCTGACTTTC
TRBD1 TRBJ2-2 . TRBV6-5 CASKGQGALTGELFF TGTGCCAGCAAAGGACAGGGGGCGCTCACCGGGGAGCTGTTTTTT
. TRBJ2-7 . TRBV11-2 CASRIGLPSGYEQYF TGTGCCAGCAGAATAGGACTACCTTCTGGCTACGAGCAGTACTTC
TRBD2 TRBJ2-7 . TRBV2 CASRSSGGVNEQYF TGTGCCAGCAGGTCTTCCGGGGGGGTCAACGAGCAGTACTTC
TRBD1 TRBJ1-5 . TRBV19 CASSIGDSTSQPQHF TGTGCCAGTAGTATAGGGGACAGTACCAGCCAGCCCCAGCATTTT
. TRBJ2-1 . TRBV6-1 CASSEGRTPYNEQFF TGTGCCAGCAGTGAAGGACGGACACCGTACAATGAGCAGTTCTTC
TRBD2 TRBJ2-3 . TRBV27 CASRVAGTSGATQYF TGTGCCAGCAGGGTCGCCGGGACTAGCGGGGCTACGCAGTATTTT
. TRBJ2-2 . TRBV7-3 CASSSTGGRTGELFF TGTGCCAGCAGCTCCACCGGGGGGCGTACCGGGGAGCTGTTTTTT
. TRBJ1-3 . TRBV18 CASSPQTGTSGNTIYF TGTGCCAGCTCACCACAAACCGGTACCTCTGGAAACACCATATATTTT
. TRBJ2-2 . TRBV10-3 CAITGQSNTGELFF TGTGCCATCACCGGACAGTCGAACACCGGGGAGCTGTTTTTT
TRBD1 TRBJ2-2 . TRBV18 CAGRKGATNTGELFF TGTGCCGGCCGAAAGGGGGCGACGAACACCGGGGAGCTGTTTTTT
. TRBJ1-4 . TRBV18 CASSPQGTNEKLFF TGTGCCAGCTCACCTCAGGGGACCAATGAAAAACTGTTTTTT
TRBD2 TRBJ2-7 . TRBV6-1 CASSGASGRYEQYF TGTGCCAGCAGTGGGGCTAGCGGGAGGTACGAGCAGTACTTC
. TRBJ1-1 few TRBV5-1 CASSLGAQNTEAFF TGCGCCAGCAGCTTGGGGGCGCAAAACACTGAAGCTTTCTTT
. TRBJ2-3 . TRBV10-1 CASSDLGGFTDTQYF TGCGCCAGCAGTGATTTAGGGGGATTCACAGATACGCAGTATTTT
TRBD1 TRBJ1-4 once TRBV2 CASSSWTGGPWVF TGTGCCAGCAGTTCCTGGACAGGGGGGCCCTGGGTCTTT
. TRBJ2-2 . TRBV5-1 CASRTDPRPTGELFF TGCGCCAGCAGAACCGACCCACGACCCACCGGGGAGCTGTTTTTT
. TRBJ1-6 . TRBV19 CASRISSYNSPLHF TGTGCCAGTAGGATTAGCTCCTATAATTCACCCCTCCACTTT
. TRBJ2-5 . TRBV4-1 CASSQAVAGIQETQYF TGCGCCAGCAGCCAAGCAGTGGCGGGGATCCAAGAGACCCAGTACTTC
. TRBJ1-5 . TRBV19 CASSILAGGNQPQHF TGTGCCAGTAGTATACTGGCAGGTGGCAATCAGCCCCAGCATTTT